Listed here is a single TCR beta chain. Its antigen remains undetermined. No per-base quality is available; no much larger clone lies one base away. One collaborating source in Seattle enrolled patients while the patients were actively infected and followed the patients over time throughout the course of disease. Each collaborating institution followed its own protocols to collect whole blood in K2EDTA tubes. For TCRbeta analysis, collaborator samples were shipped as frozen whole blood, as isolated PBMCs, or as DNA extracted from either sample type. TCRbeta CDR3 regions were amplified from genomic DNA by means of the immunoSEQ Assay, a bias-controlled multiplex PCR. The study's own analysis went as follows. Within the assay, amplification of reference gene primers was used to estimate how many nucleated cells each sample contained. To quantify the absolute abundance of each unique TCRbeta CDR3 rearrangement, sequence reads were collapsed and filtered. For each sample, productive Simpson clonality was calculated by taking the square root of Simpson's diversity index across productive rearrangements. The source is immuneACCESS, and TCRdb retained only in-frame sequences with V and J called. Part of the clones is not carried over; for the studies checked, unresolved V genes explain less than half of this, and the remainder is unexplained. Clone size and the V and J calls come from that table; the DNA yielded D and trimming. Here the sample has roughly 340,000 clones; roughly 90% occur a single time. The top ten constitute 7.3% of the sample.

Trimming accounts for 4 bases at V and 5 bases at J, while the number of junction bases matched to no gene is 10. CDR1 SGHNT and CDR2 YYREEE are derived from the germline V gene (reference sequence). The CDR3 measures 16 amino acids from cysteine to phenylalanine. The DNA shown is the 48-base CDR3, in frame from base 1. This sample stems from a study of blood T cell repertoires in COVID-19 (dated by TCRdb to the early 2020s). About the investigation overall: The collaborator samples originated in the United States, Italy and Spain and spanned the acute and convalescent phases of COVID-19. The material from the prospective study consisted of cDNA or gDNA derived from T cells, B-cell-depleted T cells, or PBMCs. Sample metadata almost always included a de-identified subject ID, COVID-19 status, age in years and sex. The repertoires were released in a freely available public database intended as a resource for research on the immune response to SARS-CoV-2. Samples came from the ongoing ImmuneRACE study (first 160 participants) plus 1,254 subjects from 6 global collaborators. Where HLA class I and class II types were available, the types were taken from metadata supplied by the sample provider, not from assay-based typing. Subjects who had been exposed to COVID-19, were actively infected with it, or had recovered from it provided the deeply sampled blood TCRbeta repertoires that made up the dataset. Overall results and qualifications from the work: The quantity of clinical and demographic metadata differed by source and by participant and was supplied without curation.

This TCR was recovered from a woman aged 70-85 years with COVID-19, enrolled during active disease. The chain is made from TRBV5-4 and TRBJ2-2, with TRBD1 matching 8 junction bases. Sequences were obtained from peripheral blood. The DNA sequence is TGTGCCAGCAGCGAGGGATCAGGGGGCGCTACCGGGGAGCTGTTTTTT. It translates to CASSEGSGGATGELFF.